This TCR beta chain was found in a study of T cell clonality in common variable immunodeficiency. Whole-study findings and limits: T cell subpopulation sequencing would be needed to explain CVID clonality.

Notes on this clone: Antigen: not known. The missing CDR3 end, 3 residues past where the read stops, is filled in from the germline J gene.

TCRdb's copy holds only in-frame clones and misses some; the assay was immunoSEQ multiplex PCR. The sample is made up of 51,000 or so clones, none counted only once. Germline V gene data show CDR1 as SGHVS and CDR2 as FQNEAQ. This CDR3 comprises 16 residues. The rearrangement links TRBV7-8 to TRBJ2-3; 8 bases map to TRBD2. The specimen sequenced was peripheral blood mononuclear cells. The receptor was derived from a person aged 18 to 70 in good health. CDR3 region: CASSLGSGGGKETQYF. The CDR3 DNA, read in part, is TGTGCCAGCAGCTTAGGATCCGGGGGGGGCAAAGAGACG.